One sample yielded the 20 T cell receptor beta chains listed below, sequenced in a study of TIL therapy for anti-PD-1-resistant metastatic lung cancer. Sequencing used immunoSEQ v3. Using immunoSEQ multiplex PCR, the repertoire was profiled, and TCRdb retains in-frame clones only, with some absent. The sample has some 90,000 clones, 65% seen once. Time point of the sample: pre-treatment sample, taken before nivolumab and TIL therapy. Most excised metastases sampled were pleural nodules or supraclavicular lymph nodes. The source material was tumor tissue, sampled at baseline. These receptors originate from a person aged 25 to 80 with non-small cell lung cancer.

There are a few counts of this clone. The J gene is TRBJ1-5, the V gene TRBV6-2 or TRBV6-3; weak D call: TRBD1 (5 bases). Per the germline V gene, CDR1 is MNHEY and CDR2 is SVGEGT. This CDR3 region has 18 residues. Trimming took off 2 bases at V and 1 base at J, with 18 bases between the two ends. The CDR3 spells CASSYTKTRAWSNQPQHF. The CDR3 nucleotides read TGTGCCAGCAGTTACACAAAGACCAGGGCCTGGAGCAATCAGCCCCAGCATTTT.

This chain uses TRBV6-5 with TRBJ2-3; perhaps TRBD1 as D (5 bases). CDR1 and CDR2 from the germline V gene are MNHEY and SVGAGI. The CDR3 loop spans 15 amino acids. V was trimmed by 8 bases and J by 0 bases, leaving 15 bases between them. The CDR3 loop is CASAGQHFSTDTQYF. For the CDR3, the DNA is TGTGCCAGCGCCGGACAACACTTTAGCACAGATACGCAGTATTTT.

This clone was detected once. The chain uses TRBV11-2 and TRBJ2-3; possibly TRBD1 for D (5 bases). The CDR3 covers 14 residues. CDR1 and CDR2 from the germline V gene are SGHAT and FQNNGV. V gave up 0 bases and J gave up 5 bases, with 9 bases separating them. The CDR3 DNA sequence: TGTGCCAGCAGCTTAGACAGGGCTTTAGATACGCAGTATTTT. Its translation: CASSLDRALDTQYF.

The chain links TRBV19 to TRBJ2-1; D not resolved. The CDR3 covers 16 residues. Germline V gene lookup returns CDR1 LNHDA and CDR2 SQIVND (reference sequence). Deletions cut 0 bases from V and 0 bases from J, with 9 bases between. The CDR3 here is CASSIDPTNSYNEQFF. CDR3 nucleotide sequence: TGTGCCAGTAGTATAGATCCAACTAACTCCTACAATGAGCAGTTCTTC.

The V and J genes are TRBV6-1 and TRBJ1-4; no clear D. Germline values: CDR1 MNHNS, CDR2 SASEGT. CDR3 size: 13 residues. V lost 0 bases, J lost 7 bases, and 6 bases lay in between. The CDR3 coding sequence is TGTGCCAGCAGTGAAGCGGGAGGTGAAAAACTGTTTTTT. Its protein product is CASSEAGGEKLFF.

The DNA for the CDR3 is TGTGCCACCAGTCAAGACCGATCCTACGAGCAGTACTTC. It encodes CATSQDRSYEQYF. The chain has TRBV15 and TRBJ2-7; D is ambiguous. The CDR3 loop spans 13 amino acids. From germline, CDR1 is LNHNV and CDR2 YYDKDF (reference sequence). Trimming took off 6 bases at V and 1 base at J, with 10 bases between the two ends. Variable domain in full (rest from reference TRBV15 and TRBJ2-7): DAMVIQNPRYQVTQFGKPVTLSCSQTLNHNVMYWYQQKSSQAPKLLFHYYDKDFNNEADTPDNFQSRRPNTSFCFLDIRSPGLGDTAMYLCATSQDRSYEQYFGPGTRLTVT.

The rearrangement links TRBV4-2 to TRBJ2-1; 9 bases match TRBD2. Germline assignment: CDR1 LGHNA and CDR2 YNFKEQ. The CDR3 spans 15 residues. The V gene end was trimmed by 0 bases and the J gene end by 4 bases; junction bases not matched to a gene: 1. CDR3 in DNA: TGTGCCAGCAGCCAAGAGCGGGAGGGGTACAATGAGCAGTTCTTC. The encoded protein is CASSQEREGYNEQFF.

Only one count was recorded for this clone. This chain joins TRBV2 and TRBJ1-4, with TRBD1 matching 10 bases. The CDR3 has 15 residues. The junction had 7 bases not matched to a gene; V was cut back by 6 bases and J by 6 bases. CDR1 is SNHLY and CDR2 is FYNNEI in the germline V gene. The CDR3 DNA reads TGTGCCAGCAGGAGACAGGGGGCCCCCCATGAAAAACTGTTTTTT. This codes for CASRRQGAPHEKLFF.

This sequence joins TRBV7-2 and TRBJ2-2; D call uncertain. V was pared by 4 bases and J by 6 bases, with 12 bases between. This CDR3 spans 14 amino acids. The germline CDR1 and CDR2 sequences are SGHTA and FQGNSA. Here the CDR3 DNA reads TGTGCCAGCAGCTCAAGGTTGGCCGCCGGGGAGCTGTTTTTT. It yields the protein CASSSRLAAGELFF.

The chain employs TRBV7-2 and TRBJ2-6; D remains unclear. CDR1 and CDR2 (germline): SGHTA, FQGNSA. V dropped 4 bases and J dropped 0 bases, with 7 bases sitting between them. This CDR3 contains 15 residues. This chain's CDR3 is CASSSQSSGANVLTF. The CDR3 DNA follows: TGTGCCAGCAGCTCCCAAAGCTCTGGGGCCAACGTCCTGACTTTC.

This clone was counted a few times. V gene TRBV2 combines with J gene TRBJ2-5; D gene unclear. The germline V gene encodes CDR1 SNHLY and CDR2 FYNNEI. With 6 bases removed from V and 2 bases from J, the gap between germline ends came to 10 bases. The CDR3 sequence is 13 residues long. DNA of the CDR3: TGTGCCAGCAGCCTCTCCAGTCAAGAGACCCAGTACTTC. It is translated as CASSLSSQETQYF.

This clone has more than one count but fewer than ten. The chain uses TRBV28 and TRBJ2-3, with TRBD2 matching over 11 bases. Looked up from germline, CDR1 is MDHEN and CDR2 is SYDVKM. V dropped 5 bases and J dropped 2; count of bases not matched to a gene: 12. This CDR3 spans 18 amino acids. The CDR3 protein is CASSVPGLADLITDTQYF. In nucleotides, the CDR3 is TGTGCCAGCAGTGTGCCGGGACTAGCGGACCTCATCACAGATACGCAGTATTTT.

In its sample, this clone was seen once. This chain connects TRBV28 to TRBJ1-5; D is unresolved. This CDR3 is 13 amino acids long. Trimming cost V 6 bases and J 5 bases, with 11 bases left between them. Germline CDR1 reads MDHEN; CDR2 reads SYDVKM. CDR3 loop: CASRKMLDQPQHF. The CDR3, as DNA: TGTGCCAGCAGGAAGATGCTAGATCAGCCCCAGCATTTT.

This rearrangement joins TRBV7-9 to TRBJ1-2; 8 bases agree with TRBD1. Trimming removed 5 bases from V and 7 bases from J; junction bases left unmatched: 12. The CDR3 totals 15 residues. Germline CDR1 is SEHNR and CDR2 is FQNEAQ (reference sequence). The CDR3 reads CASSLSDRGRVGYTF. DNA of the CDR3: TGTGCCAGCAGCCTATCTGACAGGGGACGGGTTGGCTACACCTTC.

The chain recombines TRBV11-2 with TRBJ2-5; weak D call: TRBD2 (6 bases). Trimming took off 1 base at V and 1 base at J, with 13 bases between the two ends. CDR3 size: 16 residues. The germline V gene encodes CDR1 SGHAT and CDR2 FQNNGV. The CDR3 sequence is CASSLVRRGGQETQYF. CDR3 nucleotide sequence: TGTGCCAGCAGCTTAGTTCGGAGGGGCGGCCAAGAGACCCAGTACTTC.

The chain uses TRBV28 and TRBJ2-7, with 10 bases lining up with TRBD1. Germline V lookup: CDR1 MDHEN, CDR2 SYDVKM. The CDR3 runs 15 residues. Trimming removed 4 bases from V and 7 bases from J; junction bases left unmatched: 10. CDR3: CASSSPGQGRWEQYF. CDR3 sequence (DNA): TGTGCCAGCAGTTCCCCGGGACAGGGGCGATGGGAGCAGTACTTC.

J is TRBJ1-2 and V is TRBV28; perhaps TRBD1 as D (5 bases). Germline CDR1 is MDHEN and CDR2 is SYDVKM. V lost 5 bases, J lost 6 bases, and 13 bases lay in between. The CDR3 covers 13 residues. The CDR3 region has the DNA TGTGCCAGCAGTCCAGCCCTCAGGGATGGCTACACCTTC. Encoded protein: CASSPALRDGYTF.

The chain combines TRBV6-6 with TRBJ1-2; no firm D call. Trimming pared 6 bases from V and 2 bases from J, leaving 7 bases between. CDR3 length: 12 amino acids. The germline V gene has CDR1 MNHNY and CDR2 SVGAGI (reference sequence). The CDR3 region is CASSRENYGYTF. CDR3 sequence (DNA): TGTGCCAGCAGCCGCGAAAACTATGGCTACACCTTC.

The chain is built from TRBV24-1 and TRBJ2-2, with 10 nucleotides matching TRBD2. CDR1 and CDR2 from the germline V gene are KGHDR and SFDVKD. The J segment lost 2 bases and the V segment lost 4 bases, leaving 9 bases of the junction unmatched. The CDR3 has 18 residues. The CDR3 DNA sequence: TGTGCCACCAGTGACCCGCCGGGGACTAGCGAAAACACCGGGGAGCTGTTTTTT. Amino acid sequence: CATSDPPGTSENTGELFF.

This clone was seen a handful of times. This sequence joins TRBV6-2 or TRBV6-3 and TRBJ1-2; TRBD1 matches at 7 bases. Germline values: CDR1 MNHEY, CDR2 SVGEGT. Trimming cost V 6 bases and J 8 bases; bases outside gene matches: 15. This CDR3 region has 15 residues. The CDR3 DNA sequence: TGTGCCAGCAGCCCGAACATCATTGGAGGGGGCGGCTACACCTTC. Translation gives CASSPNIIGGGGYTF.